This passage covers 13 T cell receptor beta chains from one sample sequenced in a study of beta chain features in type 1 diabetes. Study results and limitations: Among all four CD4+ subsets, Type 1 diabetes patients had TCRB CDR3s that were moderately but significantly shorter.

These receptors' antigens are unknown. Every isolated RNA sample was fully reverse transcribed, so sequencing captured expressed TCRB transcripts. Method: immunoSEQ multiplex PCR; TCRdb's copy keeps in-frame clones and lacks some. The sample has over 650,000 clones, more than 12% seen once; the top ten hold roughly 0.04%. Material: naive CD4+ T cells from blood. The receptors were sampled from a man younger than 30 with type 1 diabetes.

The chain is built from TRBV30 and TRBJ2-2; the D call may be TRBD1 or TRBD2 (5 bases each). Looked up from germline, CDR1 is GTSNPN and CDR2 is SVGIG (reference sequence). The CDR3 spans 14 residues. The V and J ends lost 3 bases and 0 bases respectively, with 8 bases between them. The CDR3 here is CAWRGRSNTGELFF. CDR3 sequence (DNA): TGTGCCTGGAGGGGACGATCGAACACCGGGGAGCTGTTTTTT.

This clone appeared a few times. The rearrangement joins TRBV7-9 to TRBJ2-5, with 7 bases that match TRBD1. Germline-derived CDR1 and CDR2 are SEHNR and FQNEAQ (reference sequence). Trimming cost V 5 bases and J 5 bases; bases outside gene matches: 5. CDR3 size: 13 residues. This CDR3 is CASSHRGRETQYF. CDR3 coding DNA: TGTGCCAGCAGCCACAGGGGCAGGGAGACCCAGTACTTC.

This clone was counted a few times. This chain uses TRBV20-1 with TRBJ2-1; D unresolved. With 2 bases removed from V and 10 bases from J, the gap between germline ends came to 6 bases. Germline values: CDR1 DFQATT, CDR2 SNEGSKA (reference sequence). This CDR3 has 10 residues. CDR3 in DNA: TGCAGTGCTAGACTCGAGGAGCAGTTCTTC. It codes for CSARLEEQFF.

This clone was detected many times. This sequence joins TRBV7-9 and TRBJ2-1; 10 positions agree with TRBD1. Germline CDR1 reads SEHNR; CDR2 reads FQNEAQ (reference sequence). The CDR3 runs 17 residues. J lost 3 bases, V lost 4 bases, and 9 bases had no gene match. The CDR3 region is CASSSGAGQGNYNEQFF. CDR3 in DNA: TGTGCCAGCAGCTCAGGTGCGGGACAGGGGAACTACAATGAGCAGTTCTTC.

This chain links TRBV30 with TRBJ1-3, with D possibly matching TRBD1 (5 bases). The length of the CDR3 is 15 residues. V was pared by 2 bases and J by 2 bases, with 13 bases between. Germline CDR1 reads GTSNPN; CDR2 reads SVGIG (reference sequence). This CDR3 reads CAWSPLGTAGNTIYF. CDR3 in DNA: TGTGCCTGGAGTCCCCTCGGGACTGCTGGAAACACCATATATTTT. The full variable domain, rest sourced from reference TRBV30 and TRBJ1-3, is SQTIHQWPATLVQPVGSPLSLECTVEGTSNPNLYWYRQAAGRGLQLLFYSVGIGQISSEVPQNLSASRPQDRQFILSSKKLLLSDSGFYLCAWSPLGTAGNTIYFGEGSWLTVV.

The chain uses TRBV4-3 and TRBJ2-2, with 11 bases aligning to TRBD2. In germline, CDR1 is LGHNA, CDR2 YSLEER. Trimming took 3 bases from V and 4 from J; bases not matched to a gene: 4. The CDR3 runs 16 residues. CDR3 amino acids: CASSHGTSGLTGELFF. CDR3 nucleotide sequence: TGCGCCAGCAGCCACGGGACTAGCGGACTCACCGGGGAGCTGTTTTTT.

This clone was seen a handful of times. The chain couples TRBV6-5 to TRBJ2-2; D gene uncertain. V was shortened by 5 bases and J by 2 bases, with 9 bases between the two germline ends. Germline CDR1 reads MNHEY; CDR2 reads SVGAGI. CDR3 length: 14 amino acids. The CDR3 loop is CASSRRPNTGELFF. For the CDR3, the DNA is TGTGCCAGCAGTAGGCGTCCAAACACCGGGGAGCTGTTTTTT.

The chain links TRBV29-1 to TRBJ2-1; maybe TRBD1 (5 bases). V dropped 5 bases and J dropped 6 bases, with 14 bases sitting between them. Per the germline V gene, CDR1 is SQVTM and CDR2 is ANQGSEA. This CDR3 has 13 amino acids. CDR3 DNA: TGCAGCGTTCGTCGGCAGGGCCGCAATGAGCAGTTCTTC. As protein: CSVRRQGRNEQFF.

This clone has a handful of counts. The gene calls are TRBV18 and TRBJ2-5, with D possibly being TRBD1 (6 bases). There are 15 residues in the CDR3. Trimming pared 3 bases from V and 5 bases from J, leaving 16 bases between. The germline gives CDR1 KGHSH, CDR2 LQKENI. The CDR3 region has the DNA TGTGCCAGCTCACCGTCCCAGGGGCAACGGGAGACCCAGTACTTC. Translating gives CASSPSQGQRETQYF.

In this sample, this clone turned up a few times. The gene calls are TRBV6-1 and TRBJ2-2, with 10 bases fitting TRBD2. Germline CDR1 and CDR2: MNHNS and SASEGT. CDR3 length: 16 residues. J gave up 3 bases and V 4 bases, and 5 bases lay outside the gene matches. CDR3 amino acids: CASSGTSGRYTGELFF. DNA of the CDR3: TGTGCCAGCAGTGGGACTAGCGGACGTTACACCGGGGAGCTGTTTTTT.

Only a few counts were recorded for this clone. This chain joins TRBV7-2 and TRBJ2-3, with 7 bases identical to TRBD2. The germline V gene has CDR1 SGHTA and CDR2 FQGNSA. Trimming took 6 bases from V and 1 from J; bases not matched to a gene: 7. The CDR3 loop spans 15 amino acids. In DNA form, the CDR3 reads TGTGCCAGCAGACCAGCGGGGCCCCGCACAGATACGCAGTATTTT. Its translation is CASRPAGPRTDTQYF.

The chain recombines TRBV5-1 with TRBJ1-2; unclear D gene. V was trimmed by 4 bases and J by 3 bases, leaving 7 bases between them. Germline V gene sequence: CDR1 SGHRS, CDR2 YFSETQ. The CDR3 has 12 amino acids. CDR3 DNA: TGCGCCAGCAGCCTTGGTGACTATGGCTACACCTTC. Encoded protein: CASSLGDYGYTF.

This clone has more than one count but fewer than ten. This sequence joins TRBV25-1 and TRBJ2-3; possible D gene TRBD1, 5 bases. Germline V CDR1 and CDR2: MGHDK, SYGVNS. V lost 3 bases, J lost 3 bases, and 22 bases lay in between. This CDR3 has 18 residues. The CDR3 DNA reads TGTGCCAGCAGTGATAGAATCAGGGTGGGCGATAGGACAGATACGCAGTATTTT. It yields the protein CASSDRIRVGDRTDTQYF.